This TCR beta chain was sequenced for a study of T-cell memory formation after mild COVID-19. The wider study: TCR clusters mostly belonged to single donors.

In TCRdb, the 5' RACE reads were re-called with MiXCR into one record per CDR3 protein. The table includes nearly 250,000 distinct CDR3 sequences, 15% detected once. The CDR3 consists of 20 residues. The V gene end was trimmed by 2 bases and the J gene end by 4 bases; junction bases not matched to a gene: 21. Regarding the study as a whole: The pre-infection memory compartment contained some responding clones, suggesting cross-reactive memory joined.

In its sample, this clonotype was seen a few times. Its antigen is not known. The sample consisted of PBMCs or a T cell subset sorted from them (not recorded which). The chain joins TRBV12-3 or TRBV12-4 to TRBJ1-1; 8 nucleotides align to TRBD1. This TCR was recovered from an adult woman who had mild COVID-19 (a few samples of this study predate the infection). Cell type and time point are not known. The CDR3 nucleotides read TGTGCCAGCAGTTTACGGGGCAGGGGGCTGCGGGTCCGATACGGCACTGAAGCTTTCTTT. It encodes CASSLRGRGLRVRYGTEAFF.